Listed here are 23 T cell receptor beta chains from one sample, sequenced in a study of shared clonotypes between healthy human individuals. The protocol was immunoSEQ multiplex PCR, while the TCRdb copy is restricted to in-frame clones and leaves out a portion. The sample lists around 440,000 clones; 77% were seen once. Sequencing was carried out using PBMCs. The source is a woman aged 40-49 years in good health. Some clones in this sample may be carry-over from other donors' samples.

The chain links TRBV9 to TRBJ2-1; TRBD2 aligns across 8 bases. Germline trimming cut 4 bases from V and 6 bases from J; bases unmatched to any gene: 6. The CDR3 contains 14 residues. Looked up from germline, CDR1 is SGDLS and CDR2 is YYNGEE. Here the CDR3 reads CASSPRLAINEQFF. The CDR3 nucleotides read TGTGCCAGCAGCCCACGACTAGCGATCAATGAGCAGTTCTTC.

This clone was detected only a few times. The V call is TRBV7-7, the J call TRBJ2-1; TRBD2 agrees at 8 bases. The V segment lost 4 bases and the J segment 11 bases; nucleotides outside the gene matches: 7. The length of the CDR3 is 13 residues. Per germline, CDR1 SSHAT and CDR2 FNYEAQ (reference sequence). CDR3 nucleotides: TGTGCCAGCAGCTCCGGGGGGGCCGAGAAGCAGTTCTTC. It translates to CASSSGGAEKQFF.

This clone was recorded only once. V gene TRBV28 combines with J gene TRBJ1-2, with unresolved D. Trimming removed 1 base at V and 4 bases at J, with 13 bases between. Germline V gene data show CDR1 as MDHEN and CDR2 as SYDVKM. The CDR3 consists of 15 residues. CDR3: CASSLFSSGGYGYTF. In nucleotides, the CDR3 is TGTGCCAGCAGTTTATTTTCCTCAGGAGGCTATGGCTACACCTTC.

The chain links TRBV5-1 to TRBJ2-2; 10 bases map to TRBD1. With 0 bases clipped from V and 5 bases from J, the junction kept 7 bases outside the gene matches. The CDR3 runs to 17 residues. From germline, CDR1 is SGHRS and CDR2 YFSETQ. The CDR3 coding sequence is TGCGCCAGCAGCTTGGGCGACAGGGGGCGCGGGACCGGGGAGCTGTTTTTT. This translates into CASSLGDRGRGTGELFF. The variable domain in full, completed from reference TRBV5-1 and TRBJ2-2, reads KAGVTQTPRYLIKTRGQQVTLSCSPISGHRSVSWYQQTPGQGLQFLFEYFSETQRNKGNFPGRFSGRQFSNSRSEMNVSTLELGDSALYLCASSLGDRGRGTGELFFGEGSRLTVL.

V is TRBV4-2 and J is TRBJ1-1; D remains ambiguous. V lost 0 bases and J 3 bases, leaving 11 bases between the germline ends. Germline V lookup: CDR1 LGHNA, CDR2 YNFKEQ. The CDR3 covers 15 residues. In DNA form, the CDR3 reads TGTGCCAGCAGCCAAGAGACAACCTCGGACACTGAAGCTTTCTTT. Translating gives CASSQETTSDTEAFF.

This clone was detected only once. The chain employs TRBV6-5 and TRBJ2-1; 13 bases are a match to TRBD2. Germline V gives CDR1 MNHEY, CDR2 SVGAGI. Unmatched junction bases numbered 9, after V lost 5 bases and J lost 14 bases. The CDR3 extends over 14 amino acids. CDR3 amino acids: CASSPRTSGSPEFF. The CDR3 coding sequence is TGTGCCAGCAGTCCCCGGACTAGCGGGAGTCCGGAGTTCTTC.

The chain couples TRBV9 to TRBJ1-5, with TRBD1 as a possible D gene (5 bases). The CDR3 is 14 residues long. Germline lookup yields CDR1 SGDLS and CDR2 YYNGEE. Trimming cost V 0 bases and J 5 bases, with 9 bases left between them. CDR3 in amino acids: CASSVGGSYQPQHF. The DNA for the CDR3 is TGTGCCAGCAGCGTAGGGGGCAGCTATCAGCCCCAGCATTTT.

V is TRBV5-1 and J is TRBJ2-1; 10 bases are a match to TRBD1. CDR1 and CDR2 from the germline V gene are SGHRS and YFSETQ. Unmatched junction bases numbered 4, after V lost 4 bases and J lost 3 bases. This CDR3 has 15 residues. CDR3 bases: TGCGCCAGCAGCGACCGGGACAGGGGCTACAATGAGCAGTTCTTC. This codes for CASSDRDRGYNEQFF. The complete variable domain, with remaining parts taken from reference TRBV5-1 and TRBJ2-1, reads KAGVTQTPRYLIKTRGQQVTLSCSPISGHRSVSWYQQTPGQGLQFLFEYFSETQRNKGNFPGRFSGRQFSNSRSEMNVSTLELGDSALYLCASSDRDRGYNEQFFGPGTRLTVL.

The table lists this clone with a count of one. J is TRBJ2-5 and V is TRBV30; D is unresolved. The closer fit of TRBJ2-7 to the DNA end suggests the J call may be wrong. The CDR3 covers 13 residues. Germline V gene lookup returns CDR1 GTSNPN and CDR2 SVGIG (reference sequence). The CDR3 here is CAWSPRMPYEQYF. CDR3 coding DNA: TGTGCCTGGAGTCCTCGGATGCCCTACGAGCAGTACTTC.

The chain is built from TRBV7-8 and TRBJ1-1, with 10 bases identical to TRBD1. The CDR3 spans 15 residues. The trim removed 6 bases at V and 5 bases at J, leaving 9 bases unmatched. CDR1 is SGHVS and CDR2 is FQNEAQ in the germline V gene. The CDR3 bases are TGTGCCAGCAGTTTGACAGGGGGCGCGGGAACTGAAGCTTTCTTT. It is translated as CASSLTGGAGTEAFF.

This chain uses TRBV7-2 with TRBJ2-7, with 11 bases fitting TRBD2. Germline V lookup: CDR1 SGHTA, CDR2 FQGNSA. CDR3 length: 15 residues. Trimming at V came to 4 bases and at J to 4 bases, leaving 6 bases not matched to a gene. CDR3: CASSSAGTSGYEQYF. The CDR3 DNA reads as TGTGCCAGCAGCTCCGCCGGGACTAGCGGATACGAGCAGTACTTC.

Only one count was recorded for this clone. V gene TRBV10-1 combines with J gene TRBJ2-1, with 9 bases identical to TRBD2. The CDR3 sequence is 12 residues long. The V gene end was trimmed by 8 bases and the J gene end by 6 bases; junction bases not matched to a gene: 2. The V gene's germline CDR1 is WNHNN and CDR2 SYGVQD (reference sequence). The CDR3 reads CASVAGVNEQFF. The CDR3 region has the DNA TGCGCCAGCGTAGCGGGGGTCAATGAGCAGTTCTTC.

This clone appeared a single time. DNA for the CDR3: TGTGCCACCGCCCCCGGGGGTTTCGACGAGCAGTACTTC. Its translation is CATAPGGFDEQYF. The rearrangement links TRBV28 to TRBJ2-7; the D gene is possibly TRBD2 (6 bases). Germline V lookup: CDR1 MDHEN, CDR2 SYDVKM. The length of the CDR3 is 13 residues. Trimming took 10 bases from V and 5 from J, leaving 18 bases between them. Complete variable domain (other parts from reference TRBV28 and TRBJ2-7): DVKVTQSSRYLVKRTGEKVFLECVQDMDHENMFWYRQDPGLGLRLIYFSYDVKMKEKGDIPEGYSVSREKKERFSLILESASTNQTSMYLCATAPGGFDEQYFGPGTRLTVT.

V usage is TRBV28 and J usage is TRBJ1-5; 8 nucleotides align to TRBD1. Germline lookup yields CDR1 MDHEN and CDR2 SYDVKM. With V trimmed by 6 bases and J by 2 bases, 12 bases remained unmatched. The CDR3 extends over 17 amino acids. The CDR3 DNA reads TGTGCCAGCAGACCTACTCCTGCGGACAGGGGCAATCAGCCCCAGCATTTT. It codes for CASRPTPADRGNQPQHF.

In its sample, this clone is medium-sized (0.01 to 0.1%). This same CDR3 is encoded by further DNA sequences in the sample. V and J are TRBV4-2 and TRBJ1-5; 7 nucleotides align to TRBD1. This CDR3 is built from 15 residues. CDR1 is LGHNA and CDR2 is YNFKEQ in the germline V gene. J lost 5 bases, V lost 0 bases, and 4 bases had no gene match. CDR3 sequence reads: CASSQDEGAHQPQHF. The DNA of the CDR3 is TGTGCCAGCAGCCAAGATGAGGGGGCTCATCAGCCCCAGCATTTT.

Points on this clone: Since a far larger clone is one base different, this is likely a read error. The chain is built from TRBV25-1 and TRBJ1-5, with 8 bases aligning to TRBD1. The V gene end was trimmed by 7 bases and the J gene end by 5 bases; junction bases not matched to a gene: 7. Germline values: CDR1 MGHDK, CDR2 SYGVNS. The CDR3 runs to 14 residues. CDR3 nucleotides: TGTGCCAGCATTAACGGACAGGGACATCAGCCCCAGCATTTT. Amino acids: CASINGQGHQPQHF.

This clone was recorded at least ten times. The chain has TRBV28 and TRBJ1-1; 8 positions match TRBD1. In germline, CDR1 is MDHEN, CDR2 SYDVKM. This CDR3 contains 13 residues. The CDR3 DNA reads as TGTGTCATCCAGACAGGGGAGGACACTGAAGCTTTCTTT. Its protein is CVIQTGEDTEAFF.

The rearrangement uses TRBV5-4 and TRBJ2-5; D call uncertain. The J call could be wrong; TRBJ2-7 is a better fit for the DNA end. CDR1 and CDR2 (germline): SGHNT, YYREEE (reference sequence). The CDR3 has 14 amino acids. The CDR3 loop is CASSPDAALDEQYF. For the CDR3, the DNA is TGTGCCAGCAGCCCGGACGCGGCTCTGGACGAGCAGTACTTC.

The chain joins TRBV18 to TRBJ2-7, with a tentative D call TRBD1 (5 bases). V was shortened by 2 bases and J by 0 bases, with 14 bases between the two germline ends. Germline V gene data show CDR1 as KGHSH and CDR2 as LQKENI. The CDR3 covers 16 residues. The CDR3: CASSPIPGKGSYEQYF. The CDR3 coding sequence is TGTGCCAGCTCACCAATCCCAGGGAAGGGCTCCTACGAGCAGTACTTC.

This sequence joins TRBV14 and TRBJ2-1; no clear D gene. Germline V gene data show CDR1 as SGHDN and CDR2 as FVKESK. CDR3 length: 14 residues. V was clipped by 0 bases and J by 7 bases, with 10 bases between them. CDR3: CASSQDLLGNEQFF. CDR3 DNA sequence: TGTGCCAGCAGCCAAGACCTTCTGGGTAATGAGCAGTTCTTC.

The chain combines TRBV28 with TRBJ2-7; D assignment may be TRBD1 or TRBD2 (6 bases each). Germline-derived CDR1 and CDR2 are MDHEN and SYDVKM. V dropped 7 bases and J dropped 7 bases, with 23 bases sitting between them. The CDR3 runs to 15 residues. The CDR3 DNA is TGTGCCAGCACGGTACCCAGGGGCGGGACGGGGGAGCAGTACTTC. Translating gives CASTVPRGGTGEQYF. The complete variable domain, with remaining parts taken from reference TRBV28 and TRBJ2-7, reads DVKVTQSSRYLVKRTGEKVFLECVQDMDHENMFWYRQDPGLGLRLIYFSYDVKMKEKGDIPEGYSVSREKKERFSLILESASTNQTSMYLCASTVPRGGTGEQYFGPGTRLTVT.

As concerns this clone: A far larger clone is just one base off, so this is likely a read error. The rearrangement joins TRBV15 to TRBJ1-4, with 12 bases matching TRBD1. The CDR3 contains 16 residues. Germline V gene sequence: CDR1 LNHNV, CDR2 YYDKDF (reference sequence). DNA of the CDR3: TGTACCACCAGCAGAGATTCGGGACAGGGGGCTGAAAAACTGTTTTTT. Translating it yields CTTSRDSGQGAEKLFF.

Turning to this clone: This sequence may be a read error, since a much larger clone differs from it by one base. The sample carries other DNA sequences with the same CDR3. The rearrangement uses TRBV6-6 and TRBJ2-7; D may be TRBD2 (6 bases). The CDR3 runs to 15 residues. The germline CDR1 and CDR2 sequences are MNHNY and SVGAGI (reference sequence). The V end lost 3 bases, the J end lost 6 bases, and 18 bases lay between the germline ends. CDR3 loop: CASSYSPEGSAEQYF. The CDR3 bases are TGTGCCAGCAGTTATTCCCCGGAGGGTAGCGCCGAGCAGTACTTC.